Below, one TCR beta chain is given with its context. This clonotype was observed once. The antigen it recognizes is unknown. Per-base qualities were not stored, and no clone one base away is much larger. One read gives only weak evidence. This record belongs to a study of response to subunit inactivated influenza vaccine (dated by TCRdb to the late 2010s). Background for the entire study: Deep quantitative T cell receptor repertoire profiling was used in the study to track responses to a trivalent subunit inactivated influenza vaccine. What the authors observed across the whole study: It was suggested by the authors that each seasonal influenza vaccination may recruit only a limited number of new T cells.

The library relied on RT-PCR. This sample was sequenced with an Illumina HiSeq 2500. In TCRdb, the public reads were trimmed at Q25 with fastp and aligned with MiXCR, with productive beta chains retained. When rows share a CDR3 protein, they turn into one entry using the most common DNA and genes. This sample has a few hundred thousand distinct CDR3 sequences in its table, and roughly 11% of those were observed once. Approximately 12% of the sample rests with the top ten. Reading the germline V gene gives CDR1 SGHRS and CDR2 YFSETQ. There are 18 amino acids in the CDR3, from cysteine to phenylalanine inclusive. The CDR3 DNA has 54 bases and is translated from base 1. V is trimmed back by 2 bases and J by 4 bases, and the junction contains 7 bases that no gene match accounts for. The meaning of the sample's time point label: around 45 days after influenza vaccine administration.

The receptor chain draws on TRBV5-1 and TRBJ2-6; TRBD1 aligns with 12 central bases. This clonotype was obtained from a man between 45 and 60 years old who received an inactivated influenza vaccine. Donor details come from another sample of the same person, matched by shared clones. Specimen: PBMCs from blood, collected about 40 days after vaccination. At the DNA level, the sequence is TGCGCCAGCAGCTTTATGGGACAGGGGGCGCGGGGGGCCAACGTCCTGACTTTC. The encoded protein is CASSFMGQGARGANVLTF.